This T cell receptor (beta chain) is from a study of T cell clonality in common variable immunodeficiency. Study-level points and caveats: In common variable immunodeficiency, TCR beta chains reportedly carried fewer deletions and N-nucleotide insertions. Shared TCRbeta clones were fewer between CVID subjects than controls. Authors noted CVID clonality's cause needs subpopulation repertoire sequencing.

In this sample, this clone turned up many times. Its antigen remains unknown. The read halts 3 residues ahead of the CDR3 end, with the missing end drawn from the germline J gene. Germline V gives CDR1 SGHRS, CDR2 YFSETQ. This CDR3 region has 14 residues. V lost 4 bases and J 4 bases, leaving 14 bases between the germline ends. Control and CVID samples contributed equal amounts of genomic DNA. Assay: immunoSEQ multiplex PCR; the TCRdb copy retains only in-frame clones and omits some. This sample carries about 32,000 clones, none of them present only once. The sample taken for sequencing was peripheral blood mononuclear cells. V usage is TRBV5-1 and J usage is TRBJ2-5, with D unclear. The receptor was derived from a person aged 18 to 70 in good health. Incomplete CDR3 DNA: TGCGCCAGCAGCAACCTTCCCGGCGGAGAGACC. Translation gives CASSNLPGGET. The CDR3, in full, reads CASSNLPGGETQYF.